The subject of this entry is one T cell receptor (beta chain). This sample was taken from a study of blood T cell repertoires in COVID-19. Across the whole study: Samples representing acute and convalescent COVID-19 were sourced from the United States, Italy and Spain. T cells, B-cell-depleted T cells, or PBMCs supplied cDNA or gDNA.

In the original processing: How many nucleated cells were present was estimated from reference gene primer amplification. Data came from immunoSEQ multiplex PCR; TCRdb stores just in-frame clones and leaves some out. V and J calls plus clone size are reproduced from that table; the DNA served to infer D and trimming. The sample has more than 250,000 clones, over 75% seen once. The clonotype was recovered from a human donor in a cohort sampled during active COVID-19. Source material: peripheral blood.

The CDR3 spells CASSQEGGGAFKAFF. Here the CDR3 DNA reads TGCGCCAGCAGCCAAGAGGGCGGGGGGGCCTTTAAAGCTTTCTTT. The chain links TRBV4-3 to TRBJ1-1, with D tentatively TRBD1 (6 bases). CDR3 length: 15 residues. V was trimmed by 0 bases and J by 9 bases, leaving 17 bases between them. CDR1 and CDR2 (germline): LGHNA, YSLEER.